Below are 2 T cell receptor beta chains sequenced from a single sample in a study of shared clonotypes between healthy human individuals. Profiled with immunoSEQ multiplex PCR; TCRdb holds only in-frame clones, not every one. The data show some 500,000 clones, 90% to 97% seen once. The sample consisted of naive CD4+ T cells sorted from blood. Documented subset: CD45RA+ positively selected. Every receptor here comes from a woman aged 25 to 39 in good health.

The chain recombines TRBV5-1 with TRBJ2-5, with D hard to call. Trimming cost V 6 bases and J 1 base, with 16 bases left between them. The CDR3 runs to 15 residues. CDR1 is SGHRS, CDR2 YFSETQ, per germline. Here the CDR3 DNA reads TGCGCCAGCACCACCCTCCCGGGCAGCCAAGAGACCCAGTACTTC. Its protein is CASTTLPGSQETQYF.

The genes are TRBV5-1 and TRBJ2-5; D gene uncertain. The CDR3 has 15 residues. Trimming removed 3 bases from V and 1 base from J, with 13 bases in between. The germline V gene encodes CDR1 SGHRS and CDR2 YFSETQ. CDR3 sequence: CASSSASGAQETQYF. For the CDR3, the DNA is TGCGCCAGCAGCTCCGCATCCGGAGCCCAAGAGACCCAGTACTTC.